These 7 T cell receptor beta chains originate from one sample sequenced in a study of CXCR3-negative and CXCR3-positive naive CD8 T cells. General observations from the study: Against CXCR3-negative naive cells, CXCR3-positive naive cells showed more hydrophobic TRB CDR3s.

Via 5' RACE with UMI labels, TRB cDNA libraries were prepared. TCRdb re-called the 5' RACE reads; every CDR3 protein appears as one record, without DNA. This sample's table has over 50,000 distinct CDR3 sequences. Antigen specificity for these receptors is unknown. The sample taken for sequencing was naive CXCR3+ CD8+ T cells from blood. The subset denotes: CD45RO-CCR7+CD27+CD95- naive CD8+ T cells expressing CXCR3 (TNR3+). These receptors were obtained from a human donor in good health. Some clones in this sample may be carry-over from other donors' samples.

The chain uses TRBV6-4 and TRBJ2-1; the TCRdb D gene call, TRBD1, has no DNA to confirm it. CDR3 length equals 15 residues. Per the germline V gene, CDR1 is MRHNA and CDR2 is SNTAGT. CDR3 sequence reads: CASSELGQGINEQFF.

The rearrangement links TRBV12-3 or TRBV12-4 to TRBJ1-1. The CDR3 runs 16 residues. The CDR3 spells CASSHGDPSANTEAFF.

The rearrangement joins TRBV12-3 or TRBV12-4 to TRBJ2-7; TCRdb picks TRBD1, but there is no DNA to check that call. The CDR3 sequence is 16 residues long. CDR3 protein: CASSLYPPGQGGEQYF.

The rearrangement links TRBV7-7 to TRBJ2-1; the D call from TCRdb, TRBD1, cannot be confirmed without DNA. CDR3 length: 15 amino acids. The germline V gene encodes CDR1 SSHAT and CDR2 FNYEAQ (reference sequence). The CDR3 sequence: CASSFLDREGDEQFF.

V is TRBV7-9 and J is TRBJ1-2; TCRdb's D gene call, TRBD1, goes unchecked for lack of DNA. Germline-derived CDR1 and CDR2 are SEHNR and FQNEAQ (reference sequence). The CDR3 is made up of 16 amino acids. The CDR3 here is CASSPPGGPAGSGYTF.

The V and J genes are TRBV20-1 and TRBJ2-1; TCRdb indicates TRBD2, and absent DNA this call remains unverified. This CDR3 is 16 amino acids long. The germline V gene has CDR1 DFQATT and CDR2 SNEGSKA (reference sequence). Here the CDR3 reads CSAAPWTSGGTWEQFF.

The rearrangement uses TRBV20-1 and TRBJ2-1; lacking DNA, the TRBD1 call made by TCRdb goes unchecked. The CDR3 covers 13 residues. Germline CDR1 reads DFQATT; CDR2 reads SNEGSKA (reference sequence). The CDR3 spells CSARGEGQGEQFF.